This is a list of T cell receptor beta chains from one sample in a study of cytomegalovirus exposure and HLA in healthy donors. Measured with immunoSEQ multiplex PCR; TCRdb has only the in-frame clones, and not every one. The sample contains 150,000 to 250,000 clones, 70% to 80% of which appear only once. Sample: PBMCs. The receptors come from a young man in good health and CMV-seronegative. CDR3s include the opening cysteine and the closing phenylalanine or tryptophan. The D gene is left open where the match is weak. Not every row has a clone size; where given, it reads once, few, many or a size class.

>NA|TRBV2|NA|TRBJ1-4
TGTGCCAGCAGTAAGGGACTGCCTAATGAAAAACTGTTTTTT
CASSKGLPNEKLFF
>NA|TRBV7-2|TRBD1|TRBJ1-3
TGTGCCAGCAGCTTAGTAGGGACAGCCTCTGGAAACACCATATATTTT
CASSLVGTASGNTIYF
>NA|TRBV19|TRBD1|TRBJ1-5
TGTGCCAGTAGTTCACCTTTTACAGGGGATAGCAATCAGCCCCAGCATTTT
CASSSPFTGDSNQPQHF
>NA|TRBV11-3|NA|TRBJ2-7
TGTGCCAGCAGCTCACTAGCATCCTACGAGCAGTACTTC
CASSSLASYEQYF
>NA|TRBV6-6|TRBD1|TRBJ2-2
TGTGCCAGCAGCCCCACACTGACAGGGCCCGGGGAGCTGTTTTTT
CASSPTLTGPGELFF
>NA|TRBV15|TRBD2|TRBJ2-1
TGTGCCACCAGCAGTATGCGGGAGGGCGCCTATGAGCAGTTCTTC
CATSSMREGAYEQFF
>NA|TRBV5-6|TRBD1|TRBJ2-5
TGTGCCAGCAGCTTGGGCAGGGGGCAAGAGAAAGAGTACTTC
CASSLGRGQEKEYF
>NA|TRBV19|TRBD2|TRBJ2-3
TGTGCCAGTGCCTCAGGCAGCGGGAGAGGAGCAGATACGCAGTATTTT
CASASGSGRGADTQYF
>NA|TRBV28|NA|TRBJ2-7
TGTGCCAGCAGTTTGGCCAGCTCCTACGAGCAGTACTTC
CASSLASSYEQYF
>many|TRBV7-6|TRBD1|TRBJ1-1
TGTGCCAGCAGCTTAGGTGTCGGGACAGGGGTGAGGTACACTGAAGCTTTCTTT
CASSLGVGTGVRYTEAFF
>NA|TRBV11-3|NA|TRBJ2-3
TGTGCCAGCAGCTTACGAGCAGATACGCAGTATTTT
CASSLRADTQYF